The 7 T cell receptor beta chains below come from one sample, sequenced in a study of shared clonotypes between healthy human individuals. Positive CCR7 selection of CD45RO-negative cells yielded the naive CD8 cells, and terminally differentiated effector memory CD45RA+ cells were excluded. Data came from immunoSEQ multiplex PCR; TCRdb stores just in-frame clones and leaves some out. The sample carries hundreds of thousands of clones, 95% to 98% recorded once. The sample consisted of naive CD8+ T cells sorted from blood. These receptors came from a man younger than 40 in good health.

This sequence joins TRBV5-6 and TRBJ1-5, with no clear D. The CDR3 loop spans 15 amino acids. Germline V gene lookup returns CDR1 SGHDT and CDR2 YYEEEE. Trimming cost V 1 base and J 0 bases, with 8 bases left between them. CDR3 in DNA: TGTGCCAGCAGCTTGTATTTGGATAGCAATCAGCCCCAGCATTTT. Protein product: CASSLYLDSNQPQHF.

The chain recombines TRBV28 with TRBJ2-1, with TRBD1 matching over 7 bases. CDR3 size: 15 residues. V dropped 10 bases and J dropped 1; count of bases not matched to a gene: 10. CDR1 is MDHEN and CDR2 is SYDVKM in the germline V gene. The CDR3 DNA reads as TGTGCCACAAGAAGACAGGGTAGTTCCTACAATGAGCAGTTCTTC. Encoded protein: CATRRQGSSYNEQFF.

V and J are TRBV5-1 and TRBJ1-1; D unresolved. The germline V gene encodes CDR1 SGHRS and CDR2 YFSETQ. The V end lost 3 bases, the J end lost 1 base, and 16 bases lay between the germline ends. This CDR3 is built from 16 residues. DNA for the CDR3: TGCGCCAGCAGCTCCTCCCGTGTTGGGTCGAACACTGAAGCTTTCTTT. Protein product: CASSSSRVGSNTEAFF.

This chain joins TRBV28 and TRBJ2-7; the match to TRBD1 covers 7 bases. This CDR3 region has 16 residues. The ends lost 4 bases at V and 0 bases at J; junction bases unmatched: 9. Looked up from germline, CDR1 is MDHEN and CDR2 is SYDVKM. CDR3 in DNA: TGTGCCAGCAGTTACCCTTGGACAGGCCTCTCCTACGAGCAGTACTTC. Translating gives CASSYPWTGLSYEQYF.

This chain joins TRBV27 and TRBJ1-4; 8 bases match TRBD1. V shed 4 bases, J shed 5 bases, and the junction held 6 bases outside the gene matches. There are 15 residues in the CDR3. The V gene's germline CDR1 is MNHEY and CDR2 SMNVEV (reference sequence). The CDR3 is CASSSRDRLNEKLFF. CDR3 sequence (DNA): TGTGCCAGCAGTTCGCGGGACAGGTTGAATGAAAAACTGTTTTTT.

The chain recombines TRBV4-3 with TRBJ2-7, with 10 positions matching TRBD1. The CDR3 consists of 16 residues. V lost 2 bases and J lost 1; bases outside the gene matches: 5. CDR1 is LGHNA, CDR2 YSLEER, per germline. CDR3 DNA: TGCGCCAGCAGCCAATCGACAGGGGGCTTTTCCTACGAGCAGTACTTC. Amino acid sequence: CASSQSTGGFSYEQYF.

This chain connects TRBV7-9 to TRBJ2-7, with 7 nucleotides matching TRBD1. Germline V CDR1 and CDR2: SEHNR, FQNEAQ (reference sequence). V gave up 1 base and J gave up 2 bases; unmatched junction bases: 5. The CDR3 length is 15 residues. This CDR3 is CASSLGATGTYEQYF. Written as DNA, the CDR3 is TGTGCCAGCAGCTTAGGGGCGACAGGGACCTACGAGCAGTACTTC.